This T cell receptor beta chain was captured in a study of cytomegalovirus exposure and HLA in healthy donors. Overall study context: Of around 400 genotyped donors, around 86% grouped in the Caucasian-associated ancestry cluster.

Whole-study findings and limits: Later on, an analysis found that several of the most significant clusters appeared to be linked to common viral pathogens, which included parvovirus B19. In a later analysis, V- and J-gene trimming of beta chains associated with a DCLRE1C missense variant, replicated independently.

Notes on this clone: What it binds is not known.

Primers included in the PCR were 60 Vbeta and 13 Jbeta primers. Profiled with immunoSEQ multiplex PCR; TCRdb holds only in-frame clones, not every one. The sample shows about 120,000 clones, roughly four fifths of them seen only once. The CDR3 totals 12 residues. CDR1 is MNHEY, CDR2 SVGAGI, per germline. Trimming removed 0 bases from V and 5 bases from J, with 4 bases in between. The source is a woman aged 40 to 50 in good health and CMV-seropositive. The sequenced sample was PBMCs. The rearrangement joins TRBV6-5 to TRBJ2-5; D gene uncertain. CDR3 region: CASSYSSETQYF. The CDR3 DNA follows: TGTGCCAGCAGTTACTCATCTGAGACCCAGTACTTC.